Below are 19 T cell receptor beta chains sequenced from a single sample in a study of beta chain features in type 1 diabetes (dated by TCRdb to between 2017 and 2018). Broad study findings and their caveats: A moderate but significant shortening of TCRB CDR3 length was observed in type 1 diabetes patients in all four CD4+ subsets.

These receptors are not linked to any known antigen. Library prep was done by the immunoSEQ multiplex PCR assay. All of the isolated RNA was reverse transcribed with the High Capacity cDNA Reverse Transcription Kit, so expressed TCRB transcripts were sequenced. What TCRdb holds here is the immuneACCESS table cut down to in-frame rearrangements. Part of the clones is not present; checked against another copy, under half of the missing clones reflect an unresolved V gene, and the others are unexplained. The sample table holds a few hundred thousand clones, of which roughly 13% were seen once. The ten largest account for about 0.016% of the sample. The sequencing input was naive CD4+ T cells from blood. The cell subset or site label corresponds to: true naive CD4+ T cells. The receptors shown here come from a woman between 18 and 29 years old with type 1 diabetes.

The chain has TRBV28 and TRBJ2-7; the D is unclear. The CDR3 is made up of 15 amino acids. V dropped 2 bases and J dropped 3 bases, with 14 bases sitting between them. The germline V gene has CDR1 MDHEN and CDR2 SYDVKM. CDR3 coding DNA: TGTGCCAGCAGTTTACCGGGTCACGCTTACTACGAGCAGTACGTC. This sequence encodes CASSLPGHAYYEQYV.

This clone appeared many times. The V call is TRBV20-1, the J call TRBJ2-4; 7 bases agree with TRBD2. V was pared by 6 bases and J by 7 bases, with 3 bases of the junction left unmatched. The CDR3 consists of 11 residues. In germline, CDR1 is DFQATT, CDR2 SNEGSKA (reference sequence). The CDR3 spells CSAHGGNIQYF. In nucleotides, the CDR3 is TGCAGTGCCCACGGGGGGAACATTCAGTACTTC.

This clone turned up a few times. The V call is TRBV30, the J call TRBJ2-7, with a tentative D call TRBD1 (6 bases). The germline V and J ends were trimmed by 3 bases and 2 bases, with 20 bases remaining between them. Germline CDR1 is GTSNPN and CDR2 is SVGIG (reference sequence). This CDR3 has 16 amino acids. In nucleotides, the CDR3 is TGTGCCTGGAGCTATCTTCGGACAGACGACCCCTACGAGCAGTACTTC. Translated: CAWSYLRTDDPYEQYF.

This clone was seen only a few times. The chain combines TRBV2 with TRBJ2-5; 7 positions match TRBD1. Germline CDR1 SNHLY, CDR2 FYNNEI. This CDR3 contains 13 residues. Unmatched junction bases numbered 7, after V lost 0 bases and J lost 12 bases. CDR3 DNA: TGTGCCAGCAGTGAAGCGCGGCACAGGGGAAAGTACTTC. Protein: CASSEARHRGKYF.

The chain employs TRBV15 and TRBJ2-2, with 7 bases that match TRBD2. The junction had 11 bases not matched to a gene; V was cut back by 8 bases and J by 8 bases. The V gene's germline CDR1 is LNHNV and CDR2 YYDKDF (reference sequence). The CDR3 has 14 amino acids. The CDR3 DNA reads as TGTGCCACCCTCCCCTGGACGGGGGGAGGGGAGCTGTTTTTT. Translation gives CATLPWTGGGELFF.

In this sample, this clone turned up a few times. The chain couples TRBV7-3 to TRBJ2-5, with TRBD2 matching 12 bases. CDR1 is SGHTA, CDR2 FQGTGA, per germline. V gave up 5 bases and J gave up 5 bases; unmatched junction bases: 3. CDR3 length equals 14 residues. Here the CDR3 reads CASSRTSGVETQYF. In nucleotides, the CDR3 is TGTGCCAGCAGCCGGACTAGCGGGGTGGAGACCCAGTACTTC.

This chain uses TRBV30 with TRBJ2-1, with D perhaps matching TRBD2 (6 bases). This CDR3 has 10 residues. With 4 bases removed from V and 10 bases from J, the gap between germline ends came to 8 bases. Germline CDR1 is GTSNPN and CDR2 is SVGIG (reference sequence). For the CDR3, the DNA is TGTGCCTGGATCCGGGGGGAGCAGTTCTTC. It translates to CAWIRGEQFF.

This CDR3 reads CASSLGGLGIKETQYF. The DNA for the CDR3 is TGTGCCAGCAGTCTGGGTGGACTGGGAATAAAAGAGACCCAGTACTTC. The gene calls are TRBV28 and TRBJ2-5, with D possibly TRBD2 on 5 matching bases. The CDR3 loop spans 16 amino acids. In germline, CDR1 is MDHEN, CDR2 SYDVKM. Deletions cut 5 bases from V and 3 bases from J, with 19 bases between.

This clone was seen a handful of times. The V gene is TRBV9, the J gene TRBJ1-2; D is uncertain. The germline V gene encodes CDR1 SGDLS and CDR2 YYNGEE. This CDR3 is built from 14 residues. Trimming stripped 0 bases from V and 1 base from J, with 7 bases between. CDR3 sequence reads: CASSVAGLNYGYTF. For the CDR3, the DNA is TGTGCCAGCAGCGTAGCTGGGCTTAACTATGGCTACACCTTC.

The rearrangement joins TRBV30 to TRBJ2-1; TRBD2 agrees at 13 bases. Germline V gives CDR1 GTSNPN, CDR2 SVGIG (reference sequence). The V gene end was trimmed by 5 bases and the J gene end by 4 bases; junction bases not matched to a gene: 5. CDR3 length: 15 residues. The DNA for the CDR3 is TGTGCCTGGGGCCCGGGACTAGCGGGGTACAATGAGCAGTTCTTC. Its protein is CAWGPGLAGYNEQFF.

The table lists this clone with a few counts. V usage is TRBV28 and J usage is TRBJ2-1; D is perhaps TRBD1 (6 bases). CDR1 and CDR2 (germline): MDHEN, SYDVKM. The V gene lost 5 bases and the J gene lost 6 bases, with 20 bases spanning the gap. The CDR3 consists of 16 residues. CDR3 residues: CASSTPGQQKSNEQFF. The CDR3 nucleotides are TGTGCCAGCAGTACCCCCGGACAGCAAAAGAGCAATGAGCAGTTCTTC.

This clone was seen only a few times. This chain links TRBV6-5 with TRBJ1-1, with a tentative D call TRBD1 (5 bases). Looked up from germline, CDR1 is MNHEY and CDR2 is SVGAGI. The length of the CDR3 is 15 residues. V lost 7 bases and J 1 base, leaving 16 bases between the germline ends. CDR3 DNA sequence: TGTGCCAGCACCAACCGGGGGGGGTGGAACACTGAAGCTTTCTTT. This gives the protein CASTNRGGWNTEAFF.

The chain links TRBV6-5 to TRBJ2-1; TRBD1 is a possible D gene (6 bases). CDR1 MNHEY and CDR2 SVGAGI come from the germline V gene. The CDR3 has 14 amino acids. V shed 5 bases and J shed 8 bases, with 16 bases lying between them. CDR3: CASSLRMTGDEQFF. The CDR3 coding sequence is TGTGCCAGCAGTCTACGGATGACAGGTGATGAGCAGTTCTTC.

This clone was observed a handful of times. The rearrangement uses TRBV4-1 and TRBJ1-1, with TRBD1 matching 8 bases. The CDR3 sequence is 14 residues long. V lost 0 bases and J lost 8; bases outside the gene matches: 5. Germline V gives CDR1 MGHRA, CDR2 YSYEKL. This chain's CDR3 is CASSQEGQDKEAFF. CDR3 in DNA: TGCGCCAGCAGCCAAGAGGGACAGGATAAAGAAGCTTTCTTT.

V usage is TRBV2 and J usage is TRBJ2-6; D gene uncertain. The CDR3 runs 14 residues. V was trimmed by 4 bases and J by 3 bases, leaving 7 bases between them. Germline loops: CDR1 SNHLY, CDR2 FYNNEI. The DNA for the CDR3 is TGTGCCAGCAGTGCCAGAAGTGGGGCCAACGTCCTGACTTTC. Residues: CASSARSGANVLTF.

This clone was picked up a small number of times. The chain couples TRBV28 to TRBJ1-1, with 10 bases identical to TRBD1. The V and J ends lost 6 bases and 10 bases, in that order; junction bases with no gene match: 8. This CDR3 is 13 amino acids long. CDR1 and CDR2 (germline): MDHEN, SYDVKM. CDR3 region: CASRTGGVGGAFF. The CDR3 nucleotides are TGTGCCAGCAGGACAGGGGGCGTCGGCGGAGCTTTCTTT.

The sample holds a few counts of this clone. This chain joins TRBV25-1 and TRBJ2-2; 9 nucleotides match TRBD1. The CDR3 is made up of 17 amino acids. V shed 3 bases and J 2 bases; nucleotides not matched to a gene: 7. Germline CDR1 and CDR2: MGHDK and SYGVNS. CDR3: CASSDPGQGTNTGELFF. The DNA for the CDR3 is TGTGCCAGCAGTGACCCCGGACAGGGGACAAACACCGGGGAGCTGTTTTTT.

This clone was seen more than once but under ten times. The chain links TRBV5-1 to TRBJ1-1, with TRBD1 identical over 7 bases. The CDR3 is 14 amino acids. The V segment lost 4 bases and the J segment 3 bases; nucleotides outside the gene matches: 6. Germline V gene sequence: CDR1 SGHRS, CDR2 YFSETQ. The CDR3 nucleotides read TGCGCCAGCAGCACCCTCCAGGGGGACACTGAAGCTTTCTTT. It encodes CASSTLQGDTEAFF.

This clone was seen a few times. This chain joins TRBV5-1 and TRBJ1-1, with unresolved D. Looked up from germline, CDR1 is SGHRS and CDR2 is YFSETQ. This CDR3 contains 13 residues. V lost 3 bases, J lost 7 bases, and 13 bases lay in between. CDR3 sequence (DNA): TGCGCCAGCAGCTCGATGGTCGGGAATGAAGCTTTCTTT. Its translation is CASSSMVGNEAFF.